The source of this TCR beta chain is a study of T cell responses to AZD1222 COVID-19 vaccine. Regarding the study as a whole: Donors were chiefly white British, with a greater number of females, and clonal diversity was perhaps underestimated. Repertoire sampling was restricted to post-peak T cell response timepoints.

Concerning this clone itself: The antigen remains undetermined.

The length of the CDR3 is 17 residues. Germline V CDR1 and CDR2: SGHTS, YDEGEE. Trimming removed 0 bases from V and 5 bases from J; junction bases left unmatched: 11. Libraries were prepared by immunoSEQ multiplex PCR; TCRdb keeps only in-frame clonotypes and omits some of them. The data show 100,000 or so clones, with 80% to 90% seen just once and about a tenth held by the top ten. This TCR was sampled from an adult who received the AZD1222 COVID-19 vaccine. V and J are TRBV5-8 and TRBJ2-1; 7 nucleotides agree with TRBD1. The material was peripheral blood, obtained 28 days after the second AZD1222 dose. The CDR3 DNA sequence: TGTGCCAGCAGCTTGGGGTGGGCGACAGGGAAAGACAATGAGCAGTTCTTC. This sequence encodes CASSLGWATGKDNEQFF.